The sequence of this TCR beta chain was determined in a study of blood T cell repertoires in COVID-19. The overall study: COVID-19 samples from acute and convalescent phases originated in the United States, Italy and Spain. Sources were T cells, B-cell-depleted T cells, or PBMCs; the material itself was cDNA or gDNA.

In the original analysis: Amplifying reference gene primers gave estimates of nucleated cell counts. The method was immunoSEQ multiplex PCR; TCRdb's version includes in-frame clones alone and lacks a portion of them. V, J and clone size derive from that table, while D and trimming were established from the DNA sequence. The sample consists of under 350,000 clones, roughly 91% of them appearing once. Looked up from germline, CDR1 is DFQATT and CDR2 is SNEGSKA (reference sequence). Trimming left V 6 bases short and J 4 bases short, with 10 bases between. The CDR3 runs 11 residues. The sequencing input was peripheral blood. The receptor comes from a man aged 40-49 years with acute or convalescent COVID-19. The chain employs TRBV20-1 and TRBJ2-7; tentative D call: TRBD2 (6 bases). CDR3: CSAPSGYEQYF. The CDR3 DNA reads as TGCAGTGCGCCGAGCGGGTACGAGCAGTACTTC.